These T cell receptor beta chains were read from a single sample in a study of CD8 T cells in ankylosing spondylitis. TCRdb re-analysed the 5' RACE reads in MiXCR, keeping a single row per CDR3 protein. The sample shows about 220,000 distinct CDR3 sequences, about a sixth of them seen only once. Sequencing was carried out using blood, either unsorted or a sorted T cell fraction (not recorded which). The receptors were sampled from a male donor with ankylosing spondylitis. Each CDR3 is given with its conserved first and last residue. A D gene is named only where the DNA matches it firmly. Size tells how often a clone was seen (once, few, many) or the class of an expanded clone, and some rows leave it out.

V gene	clone size	J gene	CDR3 length	D gene	CDR3 protein	CDR3 DNA
TRBV6-1	.	TRBJ2-7	15	.	CASSVFSGADYEQYF	TGTGCCAGCAGTGTCTTTTCCGGGGCTGACTACGAGCAGTACTTC
TRBV7-9	once	TRBJ1-1	15	.	CASSPAGWGHTEAFF	TGTGCCAGCAGCCCCGCGGGGTGGGGGCACACTGAAGCTTTCTTT
TRBV13	few	TRBJ1-1	14	.	CASSFRGPNTEAFF	TGTGCCAGCAGCTTTCGGGGGCCAAACACTGAAGCTTTCTTT
TRBV7-8	.	TRBJ2-2	17	TRBD2	CASSLAGLATDTGELFF	TGTGCCAGCAGCTTAGCGGGACTAGCGACAGACACCGGGGAGCTGTTTTTT
TRBV11-2	.	TRBJ1-5	15	.	CASSLAGFHNQPQHF	TGTGCCAGCAGCTTAGCAGGGTTTCACAATCAGCCCCAGCATTTT
TRBV7-6	.	TRBJ2-1	13	.	CASSVYSYNEQFF	TGTGCCAGCAGCGTCTACTCCTACAATGAGCAGTTCTTC
TRBV7-9	many	TRBJ2-7	12	.	CASSVPFDEQYF	TGTGCCAGCAGCGTACCCTTTGACGAGCAGTACTTC
TRBV7-6	.	TRBJ2-7	16	.	CASSPRRWEVSYEQYF	TGTGCCAGCAGCCCCCGGAGATGGGAGGTCTCCTACGAGCAGTACTTC
TRBV12-3/TRBV12-4	few	TRBJ1-1	16	.	CASSESGLRLNTEAFF	TGTGCCAGCAGTGAGTCGGGCCTCAGATTGAACACTGAAGCTTTCTTT
TRBV6-5	.	TRBJ1-1	16	.	CASSYSISPRGAEAFF	TGTGCCAGCAGTTACTCGATATCTCCCAGGGGAGCTGAAGCTTTCTTT
TRBV27	.	TRBJ1-2	13	.	CASSWYPNYGYTF	TGTGCCAGCAGTTGGTACCCTAACTATGGCTACACCTTC
TRBV12-3/TRBV12-4	few	TRBJ2-3	17	TRBD2	CASSLPLAGVGSDTQYF	TGTGCCAGCAGTTTACCACTAGCGGGAGTTGGATCAGATACGCAGTATTTT
TRBV5-1	.	TRBJ2-7	15	.	CASSLAGVGSYEQYF	TGCGCCAGCAGCTTGGCTGGGGTAGGGTCCTACGAGCAGTACTTC
TRBV3-1	.	TRBJ2-7	13	.	CASSQDIFYEQYF	TGTGCCAGCAGCCAAGATATCTTCTACGAGCAGTACTTC
TRBV3-1	few	TRBJ2-1	18	.	CASSQDPYVESSYNEQFF	TGTGCCAGCAGCCAAGATCCTTACGTGGAGAGCTCCTACAATGAGCAGTTCTTC
TRBV27	.	TRBJ2-7	14	.	CASALLGKAYEQYF	TGTGCCAGCGCCCTTCTAGGAAAGGCCTACGAGCAGTACTTC
TRBV29-1	many	TRBJ2-7	12	TRBD1	CSVEVGTAWQYF	TGCAGCGTTGAGGTAGGGACAGCGTGGCAGTACTTC
TRBV5-1	few	TRBJ2-7	13	.	CASSPELSYEQYF	TGCGCCAGCAGCCCGGAACTGAGCTACGAGCAGTACTTC
TRBV27	.	TRBJ2-5	13	.	CASTRLGSETQYF	TGTGCCAGCACCCGCTTGGGCTCGGAGACCCAGTACTTC
TRBV9	.	TRBJ1-2	13	.	CASSPQGDYGYTF	TGTGCCAGCAGCCCTCAGGGAGACTATGGCTACACCTTC
TRBV4-1	few	TRBJ2-7	15	.	CASSHVDGFTYEQYF	TGCGCCAGCAGCCACGTCGATGGTTTCACCTACGAGCAGTACTTC
TRBV4-2	many	TRBJ2-2	15	.	CASSQDPGNTGELFF	TGTGCCAGCAGCCAAGACCCAGGCAACACCGGGGAGCTGTTTTTT
TRBV5-6	few	TRBJ1-2	14	.	CASSWPTENYGYTF	TGTGCCAGCAGCTGGCCGACGGAAAACTATGGCTACACCTTC
TRBV2	.	TRBJ2-5	12	.	CASLDVEKTQYF	TGTGCCAGCTTGGATGTTGAGAAGACCCAGTACTTC
TRBV6-2/TRBV6-3	.	TRBJ2-1	14	TRBD2	CASSGLAGDYEQFF	TGTGCCAGCAGTGGGCTAGCGGGAGACTATGAGCAGTTCTTC
TRBV4-1	.	TRBJ1-2	14	TRBD1	CASSQTGVGYGYTF	TGCGCCAGCAGCCAGACAGGGGTGGGCTATGGCTACACCTTC
TRBV28	.	TRBJ2-5	17	TRBD2	CASRDPLWEGEVETQYF	TGTGCCAGCAGAGATCCCCTGTGGGAGGGCGAAGTGGAGACCCAGTACTTC
TRBV4-3	few	TRBJ2-7	16	TRBD1	CASSQITGGALDEQYF	TGCGCCAGCAGCCAAATTACAGGGGGCGCGCTCGACGAGCAGTACTTC
TRBV29-1	.	TRBJ2-3	14	.	CSVRTWDQTDTQYF	TGCAGCGTACGCACCTGGGACCAAACAGATACGCAGTATTTT
TRBV7-9	few	TRBJ2-3	16	TRBD1	CASSPKPGQSTDTQYF	TGTGCCAGCAGCCCAAAGCCGGGACAGAGCACAGATACGCAGTATTTT
TRBV12-3/TRBV12-4	many	TRBJ1-1	15	.	CASSPTGTGNTEAFF	TGTGCCAGCAGTCCTACAGGGACGGGGAACACTGAAGCTTTCTTT
TRBV30	few	TRBJ2-7	15	.	CACPLGGSSSYEQYF	TGTGCCTGCCCCCTAGGGGGATCTAGCTCCTACGAGCAGTACTTC
TRBV6-5	few	TRBJ1-2	17	TRBD1	CASSWGQGRDRGVGYTF	TGTGCCAGCAGTTGGGGCCAGGGCCGGGACAGGGGAGTTGGCTACACCTTC
TRBV5-1	.	TRBJ2-1	15	.	CASSGSDFSYNEQFF	TGCGCCAGCAGCGGGAGTGATTTCTCCTACAATGAGCAGTTCTTC
TRBV4-1	.	TRBJ2-7	17	TRBD2	CASSQASGGESSYEQYF	TGCGCCAGCAGCCAAGCATCGGGGGGTGAGAGCTCCTACGAGCAGTACTTC